This T cell receptor beta chain was identified in a study of blood T cell repertoires in COVID-19. Study-level background: The United States, Italy and Spain were the sources of the acute and convalescent COVID-19 samples.

Using immunoSEQ multiplex PCR, the repertoire was profiled, and TCRdb retains in-frame clones only, with some absent. The sample contains about 220,000 clones, 82% of which appear only once. CDR1 MNHEY and CDR2 SVGEGT come from the germline V gene. The length of the CDR3 is 12 residues. Deletions cut 5 bases from V and 5 bases from J, with 10 bases between. Specimen: peripheral blood. The source of this sequence is a woman in her 70s with COVID-19, enrolled during active disease. V usage is TRBV6-2 or TRBV6-3 and J usage is TRBJ2-7, with a weak D call TRBD1 (5 bases). CDR3 DNA: TGTGCCAGCAGTCCGACAGTCCACGAGCAGTACTTC. Amino acid sequence: CASSPTVHEQYF.